This T cell receptor (beta chain) was recovered during a study of immune evolution from preneoplasia to lung adenocarcinoma. Points from the study as a whole: From normal lung to invasive adenocarcinoma, top clone frequencies appeared to decrease. Normal lung had highest clonality; later lesions appeared denser, more diverse.

Trimming took off 0 bases at V and 16 bases at J, with 25 bases between the two ends. The CDR3 consists of 17 residues. Per germline, CDR1 LGHNA and CDR2 YNFKEQ. About this clone itself: Its target is not known.

After pathologic assessment, macro-dissection selected premalignant or tumor cells for extraction. TCRdb's table, derived via immunoSEQ multiplex PCR, lists solely in-frame clones and lacks some. Of about 3,400 clones in the sample, around 72% were seen once. The sequence derives from a person aged 70 to 85 with lung adenocarcinoma. The V call is TRBV4-2, the J call TRBJ1-6, with D perhaps TRBD1 (6 bases). Sequencing used FFPE atypical adenomatous hyperplasia tissue from the lung. Described subset: atypical adenomatous hyperplasia (AAH), lung preneoplasia. CDR3 in amino acids: CASSQDMGQALQEGLHF. The CDR3 nucleotides read TGTGCCAGCAGCCAAGATATGGGACAAGCCCTTCAGGAAGGGCTCCACTTT.